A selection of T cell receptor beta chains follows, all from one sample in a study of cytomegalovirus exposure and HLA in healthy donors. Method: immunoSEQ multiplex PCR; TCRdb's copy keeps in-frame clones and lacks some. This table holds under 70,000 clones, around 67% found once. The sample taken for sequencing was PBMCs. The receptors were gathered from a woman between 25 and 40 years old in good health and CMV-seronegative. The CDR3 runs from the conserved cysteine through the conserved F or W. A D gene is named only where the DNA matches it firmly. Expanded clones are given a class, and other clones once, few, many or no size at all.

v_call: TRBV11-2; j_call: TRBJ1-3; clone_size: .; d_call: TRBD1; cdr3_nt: TGTGCCAGCAGCTCCAACAGGGGACCTGGAAACACCATATATTTT; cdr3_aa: CASSSNRGPGNTIYF
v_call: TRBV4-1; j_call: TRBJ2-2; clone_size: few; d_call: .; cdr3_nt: TGCGCCAGCAGCCCCGAGGGGGTTTCGAACACCGGGGAGCTGTTTTTT; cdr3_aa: CASSPEGVSNTGELFF
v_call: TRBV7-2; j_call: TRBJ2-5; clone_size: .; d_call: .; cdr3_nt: TGTGCCAGCAGCTTAGAGGGGGTCCAAGAGACCCAGTACTTC; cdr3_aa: CASSLEGVQETQYF
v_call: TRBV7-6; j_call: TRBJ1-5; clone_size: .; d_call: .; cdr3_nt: TGTGCCAGCAGCAGATTAGGGGGACAGCCCCAGCATTTT; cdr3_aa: CASSRLGGQPQHF
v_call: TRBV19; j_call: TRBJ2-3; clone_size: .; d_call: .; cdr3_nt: TGTGCCAGTAGTACCCCGGGGGTCACAGATACGCAGTATTTT; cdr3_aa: CASSTPGVTDTQYF
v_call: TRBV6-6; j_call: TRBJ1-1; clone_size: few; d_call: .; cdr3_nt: TGTGCCAGCGGTCCGGGTCAGAACACTGAAGCTTTCTTT; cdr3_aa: CASGPGQNTEAFF
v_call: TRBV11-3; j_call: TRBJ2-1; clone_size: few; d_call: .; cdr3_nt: TGTGCCAGCAGCTTTGAGGGAATCTACAATGAGCAGTTCTTC; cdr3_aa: CASSFEGIYNEQFF
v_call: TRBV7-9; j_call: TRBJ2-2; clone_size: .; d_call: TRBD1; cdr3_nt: TGTGCCAGCAGCCCTAGGGACAGGGAAGCCGGGGAGCTGTTTTTT; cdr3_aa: CASSPRDREAGELFF
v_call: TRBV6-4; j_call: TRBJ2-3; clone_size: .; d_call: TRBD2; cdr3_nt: TGTGCCAGCAGTGTCGGGGGGGCGACCCTAACAGGTACGCAGTATTTT; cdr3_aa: CASSVGGATLTGTQYF
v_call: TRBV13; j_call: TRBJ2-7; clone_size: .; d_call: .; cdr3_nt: TGTGCCAGCAGCTTAGGCGGTGGCAGGCCCTACGAGCAGTACTTC; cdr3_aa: CASSLGGGRPYEQYF
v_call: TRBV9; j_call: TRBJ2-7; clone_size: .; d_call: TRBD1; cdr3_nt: TGTGCCAGCAGCGAGGGGGACAGGGGGCACTACGAGCAGTACTTC; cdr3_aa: CASSEGDRGHYEQYF
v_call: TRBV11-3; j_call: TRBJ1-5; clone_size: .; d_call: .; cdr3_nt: TGTGCCAGCAGCTTAGGGTACAGTCGCAATCAGCCCCAGCATTTT; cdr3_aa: CASSLGYSRNQPQHF
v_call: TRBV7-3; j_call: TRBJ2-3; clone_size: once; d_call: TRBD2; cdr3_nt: TGTGCCAGCAGCCCCGCAGTGGGGGGGAGGGAGCGTACGCAGTATTTT; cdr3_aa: CASSPAVGGRERTQYF
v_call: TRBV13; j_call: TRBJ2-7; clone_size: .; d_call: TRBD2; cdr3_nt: TGTGCCAGCAGTCCCGCTAGCGGGCCCGCCTACGAGCAGTACTTC; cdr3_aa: CASSPASGPAYEQYF
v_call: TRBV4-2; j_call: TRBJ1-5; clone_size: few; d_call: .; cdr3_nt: TGTGCCAGCAGCAGGACAGATAGCAATCAGCCCCAGCATTTT; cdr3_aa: CASSRTDSNQPQHF
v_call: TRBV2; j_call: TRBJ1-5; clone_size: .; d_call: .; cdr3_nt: TGTGCCAGCAGTGGGGGGGGACAGCCCCAGCATTTT; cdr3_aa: CASSGGGQPQHF
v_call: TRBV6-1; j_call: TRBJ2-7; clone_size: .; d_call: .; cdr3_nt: TGTGCCAGCTCCGACACACCACCCTCCTACGAGCAGTACTTC; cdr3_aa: CASSDTPPSYEQYF
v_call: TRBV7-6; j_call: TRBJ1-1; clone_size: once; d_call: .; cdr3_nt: TGTGCCAGCAGCTTAGACATGAACACTGAAGCTTTCTTT; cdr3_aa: CASSLDMNTEAFF
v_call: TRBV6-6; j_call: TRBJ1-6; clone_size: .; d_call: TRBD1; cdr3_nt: TGTGCCAGCAGAGGGACAGGGATAAGGTCACCCCTCCACTTT; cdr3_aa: CASRGTGIRSPLHF
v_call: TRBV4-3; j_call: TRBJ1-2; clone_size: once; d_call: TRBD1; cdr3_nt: TGCGCCAGCAGCCAAGACAGGGGGGATGGCTACACCTTC; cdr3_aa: CASSQDRGDGYTF
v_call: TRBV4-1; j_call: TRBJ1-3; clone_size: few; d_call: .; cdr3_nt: TGCGCCAGCAGCCAACAGGGGTTGTCTGGAAACACCATATATTTT; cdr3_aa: CASSQQGLSGNTIYF
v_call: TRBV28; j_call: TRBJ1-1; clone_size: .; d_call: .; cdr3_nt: TGTGCCAGCAGTTTACCCCGACGAGGAGCTTTCTTT; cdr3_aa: CASSLPRRGAFF
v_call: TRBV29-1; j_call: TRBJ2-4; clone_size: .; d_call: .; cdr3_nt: TGCAGCGTTGGGGTAACAGGGAACATTCAGTACTTC; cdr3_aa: CSVGVTGNIQYF
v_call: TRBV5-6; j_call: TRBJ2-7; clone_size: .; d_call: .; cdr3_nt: TGTGCCAGCAGCTTGGCACCCCCGTACACCTACGAGCAGTACTTC; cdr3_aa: CASSLAPPYTYEQYF
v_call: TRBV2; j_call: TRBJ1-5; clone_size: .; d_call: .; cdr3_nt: TGTGCCAGCAGTGCCGGCAATCAGCCCCAGCATTTT; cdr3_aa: CASSAGNQPQHF
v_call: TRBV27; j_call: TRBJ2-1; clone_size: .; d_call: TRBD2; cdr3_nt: TGTGCCAGCAGTTTTGGACTAGCGGGGCCCTACAATGAGCAGTTCTTC; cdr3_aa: CASSFGLAGPYNEQFF
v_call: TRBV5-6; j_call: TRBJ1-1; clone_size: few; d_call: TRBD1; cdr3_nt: TGTGCCAGCAGCGCCATCGGGACAGGGGACGTTAAGAACACTGAAGCTTTCTTT; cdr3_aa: CASSAIGTGDVKNTEAFF
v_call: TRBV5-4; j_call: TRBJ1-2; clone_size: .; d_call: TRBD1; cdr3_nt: TGTGCCAGCAGCTTTGGACAGGGGGCCCATGGCTACACCTTC; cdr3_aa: CASSFGQGAHGYTF
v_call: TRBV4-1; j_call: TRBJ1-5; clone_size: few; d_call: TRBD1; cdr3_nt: TGCGCCAGCAGCCAAGCCCCTTACAGGGGGCCTCAGCCCCAGCATTTT; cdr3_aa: CASSQAPYRGPQPQHF
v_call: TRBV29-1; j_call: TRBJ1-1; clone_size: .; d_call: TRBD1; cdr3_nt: TGCAGCGGAGGACAGGGGGACACTGAAGCCTTCTTT; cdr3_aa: CSGGQGDTEAFF
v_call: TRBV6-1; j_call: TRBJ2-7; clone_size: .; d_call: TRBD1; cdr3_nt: TGTGCCAGCAGTGAGGTGGGACAGGGTGTTATTGTCGAGCAGTACTTC; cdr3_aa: CASSEVGQGVIVEQYF
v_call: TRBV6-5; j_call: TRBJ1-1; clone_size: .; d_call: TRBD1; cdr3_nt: TGTGCCAGCAGAAGGACAGGGGAGAACACTGAAGCTTTCTTT; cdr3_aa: CASRRTGENTEAFF
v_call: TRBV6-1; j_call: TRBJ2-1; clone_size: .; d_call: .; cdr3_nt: TGTGCCAGCAGGCCGGGTCCTACTACGAAAAATGAGCAGTTCTTC; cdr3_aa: CASRPGPTTKNEQFF
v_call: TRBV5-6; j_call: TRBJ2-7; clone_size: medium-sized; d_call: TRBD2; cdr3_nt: TGTGCCAGCAGCTTGGGCGGTGGGGGACTAGCTTACGAGCAGTACTTC; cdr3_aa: CASSLGGGGLAYEQYF
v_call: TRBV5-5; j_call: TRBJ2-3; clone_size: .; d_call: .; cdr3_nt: TGTGCCAGCAGCGGAGGGACTGATCCTAGCACAGATACGCAGTATTTT; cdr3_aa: CASSGGTDPSTDTQYF
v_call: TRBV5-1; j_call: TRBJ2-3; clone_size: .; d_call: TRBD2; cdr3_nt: TGCGCCAGCAGCTTCGGGGGGGAGGATACGCAGTATTTT; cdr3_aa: CASSFGGEDTQYF
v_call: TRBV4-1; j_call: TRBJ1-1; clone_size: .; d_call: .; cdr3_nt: TGTGCCAGCAGCCATCGACAGGAGGCGGATGAAGCTTTCTTT; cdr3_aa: CASSHRQEADEAFF
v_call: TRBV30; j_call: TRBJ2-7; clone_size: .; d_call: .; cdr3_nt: TGTGCCTGGAGTGTAGGGGGGGTTGAGCAGTACTTC; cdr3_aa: CAWSVGGVEQYF
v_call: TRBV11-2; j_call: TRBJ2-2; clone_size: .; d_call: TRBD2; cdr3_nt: TGTGCCAGCAGCTTAGGATCGGGGGGGAACACCGGGGAGCTGTTTTTT; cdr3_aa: CASSLGSGGNTGELFF
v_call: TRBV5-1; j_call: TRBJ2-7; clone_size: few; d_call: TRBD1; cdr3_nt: TGCGCCAGCAGCTTTAGGGGACAGGGCGGTGAGCAGTACTTC; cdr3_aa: CASSFRGQGGEQYF
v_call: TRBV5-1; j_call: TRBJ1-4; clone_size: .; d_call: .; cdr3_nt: TGCGCCAGCAGCTACCAGGGAGAAAAACTGTTTTTT; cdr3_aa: CASSYQGEKLFF
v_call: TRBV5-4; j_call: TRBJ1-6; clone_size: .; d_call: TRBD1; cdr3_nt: TGTGCCAGCAGCTCAAAGGGACAGGGAGCCTCACCCCTCCACTTT; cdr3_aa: CASSSKGQGASPLHF